A single sample is the source of the 27 T cell receptor beta chains below, sequenced in a study of beta chain features in type 1 diabetes. The study reverse transcribed the entire isolated RNA, so it sequenced expressed TCRB transcripts. Sequenced by immunoSEQ multiplex PCR; TCRdb stores in-frame clones only, minus some. Here the sample spans about 330,000 clones, about 10% being singletons. Input material: naive CD4+ T cells from blood. These receptor sequences come from a woman in her twenties or thirties in good health.

The genes are TRBV7-2 and TRBJ1-1; 8 nucleotides line up with TRBD1. CDR3 length: 13 residues. J lost 7 bases, V lost 4 bases, and 5 bases had no gene match. CDR1 and CDR2 from the germline V gene are SGHTA and FQGNSA. As DNA, the CDR3 is TGTGCCAGCAGCTCTAGACAGGGGAATGAAGCTTTCTTT. Translating it yields CASSSRQGNEAFF.

This clone occurred a few times. The chain recombines TRBV28 with TRBJ2-6; 7 bases align to TRBD1. This CDR3 spans 20 amino acids. Germline V gives CDR1 MDHEN, CDR2 SYDVKM. Trimming at V came to 0 bases and at J to 0 bases, leaving 11 bases not matched to a gene. CDR3 sequence: CASSLWALRQGVSGANVLTF. The CDR3 DNA reads TGTGCCAGCAGTTTATGGGCCTTGCGACAGGGAGTCTCTGGGGCCAACGTCCTGACTTTC.

The chain carries TRBV30 and TRBJ2-3; D perhaps matches TRBD2 (6 bases). There are 15 residues in the CDR3. Germline CDR1 and CDR2: GTSNPN and SVGIG (reference sequence). V was clipped by 2 bases and J by 3 bases, with 15 bases between them. The CDR3 nucleotides read TGTGCCTGGAGTCGCGGGGACTTGTTAACAGATACGCAGTATTTT. This codes for CAWSRGDLLTDTQYF.

The chain couples TRBV30 to TRBJ2-1; D remains ambiguous. Trimming shortened V by 6 bases and J by 0 bases, and 9 bases separated the two germline ends. The CDR3 sequence is 13 residues long. Germline loops: CDR1 GTSNPN, CDR2 SVGIG (reference sequence). Written as DNA, the CDR3 is TGTGCCTGCGACACCTTCTCCTACAATGAGCAGTTCTTC. Translating it yields CACDTFSYNEQFF.

This clone was found a few times. Other DNA sequences within the sample encode an identical CDR3. The chain employs TRBV9 and TRBJ2-5; 10 positions agree with TRBD2. The CDR3 extends over 15 amino acids. CDR1 and CDR2 (germline): SGDLS, YYNGEE. With V trimmed by 4 bases and J by 3 bases, 6 bases remained unmatched. The CDR3 is CASSPRGLAEETQYF. Written as DNA, the CDR3 is TGTGCCAGCAGCCCGCGAGGACTAGCGGAAGAGACCCAGTACTTC.

This clone was detected a few times. The chain combines TRBV28 with TRBJ1-3; D is unclear. This CDR3 region has 14 residues. V was cut by 6 bases and J by 4 bases, with 13 bases left in between. Germline CDR1 reads MDHEN; CDR2 reads SYDVKM. For the CDR3, the DNA is TGTGCCAGCAGCACAACTGGGAGAGGAAACACCATATATTTT. Its protein is CASSTTGRGNTIYF.

The chain carries TRBV7-2 and TRBJ2-3; 7 nucleotides line up with TRBD2. The germline V gene encodes CDR1 SGHTA and CDR2 FQGNSA. The CDR3 runs 17 residues. The junction had 13 bases not matched to a gene; V was cut back by 1 base and J by 6 bases. The CDR3 region is CASSLEYSGGSRDTQYF. The CDR3 bases are TGTGCCAGCAGCTTAGAGTATTCTGGCGGGAGTCGGGATACGCAGTATTTT.

The sample holds a few counts of this clone. J is TRBJ2-3 and V is TRBV11-2; 7 nucleotides line up with TRBD2. V lost 3 bases and J lost 2; bases outside the gene matches: 8. Germline V CDR1 and CDR2: SGHAT, FQNNGV. CDR3 length: 16 amino acids. The CDR3 DNA follows: TGTGCCAGCAGCTTCGGGGTAGCGGGCTTCACAGATACGCAGTATTTT. The encoded protein is CASSFGVAGFTDTQYF.

The chain employs TRBV28 and TRBJ2-7; D is possibly TRBD1 (5 bases). Trimming pared 3 bases from V and 4 bases from J, leaving 10 bases between. In germline, CDR1 is MDHEN, CDR2 SYDVKM. This CDR3 comprises 13 residues. As DNA, the CDR3 is TGTGCCAGCAGTTTGAGACAGAAGTACGAGCAGTACTTC. It specifies CASSLRQKYEQYF.

V and J are TRBV4-3 and TRBJ2-2; D might be TRBD1 (6 bases). Germline CDR1 and CDR2: LGHNA and YSLEER. The CDR3 covers 17 residues. V was clipped by 2 bases and J by 4 bases, with 17 bases between them. The CDR3 nucleotides read TGCGCCAGCAGCCAATACCCATTGGGGGCTACCACCGGGGAGCTGTTTTTT. Its protein is CASSQYPLGATTGELFF.

V gene TRBV5-1 combines with J gene TRBJ2-3, with D tentatively TRBD1 (6 bases). Germline loops: CDR1 SGHRS, CDR2 YFSETQ. Trimming took 0 bases from V and 2 from J, leaving 10 bases between them. The CDR3 loop spans 15 amino acids. CDR3 sequence reads: CASSLAGQYTDTQYF. The DNA of the CDR3 is TGCGCCAGCAGCTTGGCCGGACAGTACACAGATACGCAGTATTTT.

This clone was picked up a small number of times. The chain is built from TRBV7-2 and TRBJ2-6, with TRBD2 matching 7 bases. Germline V gives CDR1 SGHTA, CDR2 FQGNSA. Trimming removed 2 bases from V and 2 bases from J; junction bases left unmatched: 3. This CDR3 contains 16 residues. The CDR3 DNA reads TGTGCCAGCAGCTTACCACGGGGGGCTGGGGCCAACGTCCTGACTTTC. It is translated as CASSLPRGAGANVLTF.

This clone appeared a few times. In nucleotides, the CDR3 is TGTGCCAGCAGTTCTCGGCGGGAGGGCCTCAATGAGCAGTTCTTC. Residues: CASSSRREGLNEQFF. The chain links TRBV6-5 to TRBJ2-1; 9 bases are shared with TRBD2. Looked up from germline, CDR1 is MNHEY and CDR2 is SVGAGI. The V gene end was trimmed by 4 bases and the J gene end by 6 bases; junction bases not matched to a gene: 7. The CDR3 totals 15 residues.

The table lists this clone with a few counts. This chain links TRBV7-9 with TRBJ2-7; 7 nucleotides line up with TRBD1. The V segment lost 3 bases and the J segment 7 bases; nucleotides outside the gene matches: 6. The germline V gene has CDR1 SEHNR and CDR2 FQNEAQ (reference sequence). This CDR3 has 13 residues. The CDR3 region has the DNA TGTGCCAGCAGCTTCAAGGGGGCGAGTGAGCAGTACTTC. Translating it yields CASSFKGASEQYF.

This clone has just a few counts. V usage is TRBV30 and J usage is TRBJ2-5; a possible D gene is TRBD2 (5 bases). Trimming cost V 0 bases and J 5 bases, with 22 bases left between them. The CDR3 spans 17 residues. Per germline, CDR1 GTSNPN and CDR2 SVGIG (reference sequence). The DNA for the CDR3 is TGTGCCTGGAGTGTTCCGGGTTCAGCCAGGCGCGGGGAGACCCAGTACTTC. Translating gives CAWSVPGSARRGETQYF.

V and J are TRBV18 and TRBJ1-2; D remains unclear. The CDR3 contains 15 residues. V was clipped by 6 bases and J by 3 bases, with 17 bases between them. The germline gives CDR1 KGHSH, CDR2 LQKENI. CDR3 DNA: TGTGCCAGCTCCCCCCGAGCCTCCGGGGACTATGGCTACACCTTC. Translation: CASSPRASGDYGYTF.

This clone has a handful of counts. The chain recombines TRBV9 with TRBJ2-7; a weak D match, TRBD1 (5 bases). The CDR3 is 15 residues long. The V gene lost 0 bases and the J gene lost 2 bases, with 12 bases spanning the gap. The germline gives CDR1 SGDLS, CDR2 YYNGEE. The CDR3 coding sequence is TGTGCCAGCAGCGTAGCGGCAGGGCGCGCCTACGAGCAGTACTTC. It specifies CASSVAAGRAYEQYF.

The gene calls are TRBV18 and TRBJ1-1; TRBD1 aligns across 10 bases. Unmatched junction bases numbered 8, after V lost 5 bases and J lost 5 bases. Germline V gene sequence: CDR1 KGHSH, CDR2 LQKENI. The CDR3 has 15 residues. The chain's CDR3 is CASSAQTGGRTEAFF. CDR3 DNA sequence: TGTGCCAGCTCAGCCCAGACAGGGGGCAGGACTGAAGCTTTCTTT.

This clone was counted only a few times. The chain is built from TRBV27 and TRBJ1-2; D gene unclear. The CDR3 runs 15 residues. In germline, CDR1 is MNHEY, CDR2 SMNVEV (reference sequence). V gave up 0 bases and J gave up 5 bases, with 13 bases separating them. CDR3: CASSLSSGQPYGYTF. The CDR3 coding sequence is TGTGCCAGCAGTTTATCCTCAGGCCAGCCATATGGCTACACCTTC.

This chain uses TRBV30 with TRBJ1-5, with D possibly matching TRBD1 (5 bases). The germline gives CDR1 GTSNPN, CDR2 SVGIG (reference sequence). Between the trimmed V and J ends, which lost 3 bases and 4 bases, there was a span of 10 bases. The CDR3 has 13 amino acids. CDR3: CAWSRDNNQPQHF. Here the CDR3 DNA reads TGTGCCTGGAGCAGGGATAATAATCAGCCCCAGCATTTT.

In its sample, this clone was seen a few times. In DNA form, the CDR3 reads TGTGCCAGCAGACAGTCGGGGTCGGAGACCCAGTACTTC. Its translation is CASRQSGSETQYF. The J gene is TRBJ2-5, the V gene TRBV6-5, with D possibly TRBD2 on 5 matching bases. Trimming took 6 bases from V and 5 from J, leaving 13 bases between them. Germline loops: CDR1 MNHEY, CDR2 SVGAGI. The CDR3 length is 13 residues.

This sequence joins TRBV28 and TRBJ1-2; possible D gene TRBD1, 5 bases. The CDR3 contains 14 residues. Trimming removed 4 bases from V and 5 bases from J, with 14 bases in between. Germline V CDR1 and CDR2: MDHEN, SYDVKM. Here the CDR3 reads CASSSPETAYGYTF. The CDR3 DNA follows: TGTGCCAGCAGTTCTCCGGAGACAGCTTATGGCTACACCTTC.

The rearrangement uses TRBV11-1 and TRBJ2-3; 11 bases are shared with TRBD2. Germline V gene lookup returns CDR1 SGHAT and CDR2 FQDESV (reference sequence). The CDR3 runs to 17 residues. V shed 2 bases and J 1 base; nucleotides not matched to a gene: 5. CDR3 DNA: TGTGCCAGCAGCTTAACTAGCGGGAGACGAGGCACAGATACGCAGTATTTT. Its translation is CASSLTSGRRGTDTQYF.

The V and J genes are TRBV28 and TRBJ2-1; 9 nucleotides align to TRBD2. Germline assignment: CDR1 MDHEN and CDR2 SYDVKM. Unmatched junction bases numbered 14, after V lost 2 bases and J lost 3 bases. The CDR3 contains 19 residues. CDR3 protein: CASSLSPLRLAVLYNEQFF. The CDR3 nucleotides read TGTGCCAGCAGTTTAAGCCCGCTGAGACTAGCGGTGCTCTACAATGAGCAGTTCTTC.

J is TRBJ2-7 and V is TRBV18; D not certain. Germline assignment: CDR1 KGHSH and CDR2 LQKENI. This CDR3 has 14 amino acids. The V end lost 3 bases, the J end lost 0 bases, and 9 bases lay between the germline ends. The CDR3 region is CASSPAARSYEQYF. CDR3 coding DNA: TGTGCCAGCTCACCGGCGGCCCGCTCCTACGAGCAGTACTTC.

As for this clone: An end of the junction differs from the germline gene, which may be a read error. The chain is built from TRBV9 and TRBJ2-2; possibly TRBD1 for D (7 bases). CDR3 length: 16 amino acids. Germline lookup yields CDR1 SGDLS and CDR2 YYNGEE. The CDR3 bases are TGTGCCAGCACCGTAGGGGGCGGGACGAACACCGGGGAGCTGTTTTTT. It codes for CASTVGGGTNTGELFF. Together with reference TRBV9 and TRBJ2-2, the CDR3 gives the full variable domain: DSGVTQTPKHLITATGQRVTLRCSPRSGDLSVYWYQQSLDQGLQFLIQYYNGEERAKGNILERFSAQQFPDLHSELNLSSLELGDSALYFCASTVGGGTNTGELFFGEGSRLTVL.

This clone came up a few times. The chain joins TRBV7-2 to TRBJ2-3; TRBD2 matches 12 bases. V gave up 5 bases and J gave up 3 bases; unmatched junction bases: 9. Germline V lookup: CDR1 SGHTA, CDR2 FQGNSA. CDR3 length: 17 amino acids. Here the CDR3 reads CASSKATTSGSTDTQYF. The CDR3 nucleotides are TGTGCCAGCAGCAAAGCCACGACTAGCGGGAGTACAGATACGCAGTATTTT.